The rows below give T cell receptor beta chains drawn from one sample of a study of blood T cell repertoires in COVID-19. The protocol was immunoSEQ multiplex PCR, while the TCRdb copy is restricted to in-frame clones and leaves out a portion. Found here are about 110,000 clones, roughly 84% of them singletons; the top ten hold approximately 4%. The sample was peripheral blood. These receptors were obtained from a human donor in a cohort sampled during active COVID-19. Each CDR3 is given without its conserved first and last residue. Fields, in order: V gene, J gene, D gene, CDR3 protein. D genes are given only for firm matches.

V gene: TRBV2
J gene: TRBJ1-5
D gene: TRBD1
CDR3 protein: ASRLQGAYQPQH

V gene: TRBV6-5
J gene: TRBJ1-3
D gene: TRBD1
CDR3 protein: ASSYSSLDRAYTIY

V gene: TRBV4-2
J gene: TRBJ2-5
D gene: TRBD1
CDR3 protein: ASSPQTGGGETQY

V gene: TRBV19
J gene: TRBJ1-3
D gene: .
CDR3 protein: ASSQGVDTIY

V gene: TRBV6-2/TRBV6-3
J gene: TRBJ2-4
D gene: TRBD1
CDR3 protein: ASSSGTGGLAKNIQY

V gene: TRBV7-2
J gene: TRBJ1-4
D gene: .
CDR3 protein: ASSLGGRGEKLF

V gene: TRBV5-1
J gene: TRBJ2-7
D gene: TRBD1
CDR3 protein: ASSDGQDYEQY

V gene: TRBV7-8
J gene: TRBJ1-1
D gene: TRBD1
CDR3 protein: ASSLPGQGATEAF

V gene: TRBV18
J gene: TRBJ1-1
D gene: TRBD1
CDR3 protein: ASSPSRGQNTEAF

V gene: TRBV6-2/TRBV6-3
J gene: TRBJ2-5
D gene: .
CDR3 protein: ASSYGGNQETQY

V gene: TRBV20-1
J gene: TRBJ1-2
D gene: .
CDR3 protein: SARSGLPVT

V gene: TRBV5-1
J gene: TRBJ2-1
D gene: TRBD2
CDR3 protein: ASSLASGSSYNEQF

V gene: TRBV24-1
J gene: TRBJ2-1
D gene: TRBD2
CDR3 protein: ATSDSPSMNLAGGGQQF

V gene: TRBV3-1/TRBV3-2
J gene: TRBJ1-6
D gene: .
CDR3 protein: ASSLRSGINSPLH

V gene: TRBV10-3
J gene: TRBJ2-1
D gene: TRBD2
CDR3 protein: AISEGLAGGNRHEQF

V gene: TRBV7-9
J gene: TRBJ2-1
D gene: TRBD2
CDR3 protein: ASSPRLAKVNEQF

V gene: TRBV6-2/TRBV6-3
J gene: TRBJ2-1
D gene: TRBD1
CDR3 protein: ASSYDRERSSYNEQF

V gene: TRBV11-2
J gene: TRBJ2-1
D gene: TRBD2
CDR3 protein: ASSFWGGRANEQF

V gene: TRBV29-1
J gene: TRBJ1-1
D gene: TRBD1
CDR3 protein: SVQGVLNTEAF

V gene: TRBV19
J gene: TRBJ2-5
D gene: .
CDR3 protein: ASSRDYQETQY

V gene: TRBV3-1/TRBV3-2
J gene: TRBJ2-3
D gene: TRBD2
CDR3 protein: ASSQTSGRGDTQY

V gene: TRBV6-5
J gene: TRBJ2-5
D gene: TRBD1
CDR3 protein: ASSYGVTTGAETQY

V gene: TRBV5-4
J gene: TRBJ2-3
D gene: .
CDR3 protein: ASSQGAESTDTQY

V gene: TRBV28
J gene: TRBJ1-5
D gene: TRBD1
CDR3 protein: ASSPGQGRYQPQH

V gene: TRBV2
J gene: TRBJ1-5
D gene: .
CDR3 protein: ASSEQGGGNNQPQH

V gene: TRBV27
J gene: TRBJ2-2
D gene: TRBD2
CDR3 protein: ASSSKRGLAGGWNTGELF

V gene: TRBV28
J gene: TRBJ2-7
D gene: TRBD1
CDR3 protein: ASSLGQGNEQY

V gene: TRBV18
J gene: TRBJ2-5
D gene: TRBD2
CDR3 protein: ASSPLRLAGGSETQY

V gene: TRBV11-2
J gene: TRBJ2-1
D gene: TRBD2
CDR3 protein: ASSLVGGPSPQF

V gene: TRBV4-2
J gene: TRBJ2-6
D gene: .
CDR3 protein: ASSQEDSRSGANVLT

V gene: TRBV28
J gene: TRBJ2-1
D gene: .
CDR3 protein: ASSLPGTPYNEQF

V gene: TRBV30
J gene: TRBJ1-1
D gene: .
CDR3 protein: AWSQQGFEAF

V gene: TRBV7-9
J gene: TRBJ1-2
D gene: TRBD1
CDR3 protein: ASSLVDRGGYT

V gene: TRBV19
J gene: TRBJ2-1
D gene: .
CDR3 protein: ASSMGSRGSSYNEQF

V gene: TRBV4-1
J gene: TRBJ2-6
D gene: .
CDR3 protein: ASSQSSPSPSSGANVLT

V gene: TRBV10-3
J gene: TRBJ1-2
D gene: .
CDR3 protein: AISVTGGTGYT

V gene: TRBV7-2
J gene: TRBJ1-1
D gene: .
CDR3 protein: AVGRGGTEAF